This T cell receptor beta chain was sequenced in a study of T cell responses to AZD1222 COVID-19 vaccine. Study results and limitations: Clonal diversity was possibly underestimated, and the donors were mostly white British, with more females. A reported finding is that nearly half of spike-specific TCRs target unmutated variant regions. Two doses of AZD1222 preceded a rise in Spike-specific TCR breadth and depth.

Libraries were prepared by immunoSEQ multiplex PCR; TCRdb keeps only in-frame clonotypes and omits some of them. Found here are approximately 180,000 clones, roughly nine tenths of them singletons; the top ten hold less than 3%. As to this clone: The antigen remains unidentified.

V shed 4 bases, J shed 1 base, and the junction held 12 bases outside the gene matches. This CDR3 comprises 18 residues. Germline assignment: CDR1 MNHEY and CDR2 SMNVEV (reference sequence). Specimen: peripheral blood, collected on day 0 of AZD1222 vaccination. The chain has TRBV27 and TRBJ2-1; TRBD2 matches at 8 bases. The receptor comes from an adult in good health. CDR3 protein: CASSSRWAGGTSYNEQFF. CDR3 nucleotide sequence: TGTGCCAGCAGTTCGCGCTGGGCGGGGGGTACTTCCTACAATGAGCAGTTCTTC.